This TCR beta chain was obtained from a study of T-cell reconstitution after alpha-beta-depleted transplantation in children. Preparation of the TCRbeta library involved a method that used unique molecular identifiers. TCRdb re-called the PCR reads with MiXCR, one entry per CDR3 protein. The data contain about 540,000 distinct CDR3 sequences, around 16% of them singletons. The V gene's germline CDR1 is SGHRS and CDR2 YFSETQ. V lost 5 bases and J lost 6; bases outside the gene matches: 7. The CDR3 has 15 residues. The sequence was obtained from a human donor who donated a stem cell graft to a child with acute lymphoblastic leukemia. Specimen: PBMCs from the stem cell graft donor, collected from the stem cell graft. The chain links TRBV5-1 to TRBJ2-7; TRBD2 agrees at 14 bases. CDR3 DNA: TGCGCCAGCAGTATCGCCGGGACTAGCGGGAGCGAGCAGTACTTC. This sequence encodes CASSIAGTSGSEQYF.